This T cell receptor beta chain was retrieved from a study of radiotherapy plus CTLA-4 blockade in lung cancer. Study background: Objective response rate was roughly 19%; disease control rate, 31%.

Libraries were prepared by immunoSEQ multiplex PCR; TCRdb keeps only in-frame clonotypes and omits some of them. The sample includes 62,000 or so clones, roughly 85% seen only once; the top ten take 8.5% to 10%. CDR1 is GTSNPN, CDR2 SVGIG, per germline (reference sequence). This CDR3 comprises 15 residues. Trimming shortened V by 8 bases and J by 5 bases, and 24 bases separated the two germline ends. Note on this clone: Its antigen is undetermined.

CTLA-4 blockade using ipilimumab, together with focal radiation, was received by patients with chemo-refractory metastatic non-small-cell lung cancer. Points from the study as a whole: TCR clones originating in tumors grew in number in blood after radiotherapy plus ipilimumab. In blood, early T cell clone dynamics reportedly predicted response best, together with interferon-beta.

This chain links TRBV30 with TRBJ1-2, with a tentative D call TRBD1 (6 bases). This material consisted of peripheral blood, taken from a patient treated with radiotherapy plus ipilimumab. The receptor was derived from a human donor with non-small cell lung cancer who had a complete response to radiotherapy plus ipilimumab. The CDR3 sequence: CAGRGQGSYPYGYTF. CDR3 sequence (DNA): TGTGCCGGGCGGGGGCAGGGGTCCTACCCTTATGGCTACACCTTC.